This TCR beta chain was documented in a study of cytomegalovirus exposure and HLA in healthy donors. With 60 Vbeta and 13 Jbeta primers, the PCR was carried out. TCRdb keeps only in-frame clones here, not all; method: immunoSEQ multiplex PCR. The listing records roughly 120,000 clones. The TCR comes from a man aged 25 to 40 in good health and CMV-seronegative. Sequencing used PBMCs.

The CDR3 is CASSEAGQGAVDGYTF. CDR3 coding DNA: TGTGCCAGCAGTGAAGCGGGACAGGGGGCGGTAGATGGCTACACCTTC. V usage is TRBV2 and J usage is TRBJ1-2; 12 bases are a match to TRBD1. The germline V gene has CDR1 SNHLY and CDR2 FYNNEI. V shed 0 bases, J shed 6 bases, and the junction held 5 bases outside the gene matches. The CDR3 is made up of 16 amino acids.